The clone carrying this T cell receptor (beta chain) was detected only a few times. Antigen specificity is unknown. The data stem from a study of blood T cells in healthy people across ages. Overall study findings and caveats: Diversity was higher, and naive CD4+ cells more numerous, in long-lived donors than in aged donors. PBMCs went unsorted, and a conclusive naive versus antigen-experienced comparison was therefore prevented.

With a J-beta primer mix and a sample-barcoded 5' primer, a second PCR ran roughly 6 to 12 cycles. The authors tagged each cDNA molecule using a template-switch adaptor with 12 random nucleotides. Using its own MiXCR run on the 5' RACE reads, TCRdb lists one record per CDR3 protein. The sample lists about 630,000 distinct CDR3 sequences, approximately 21% occurring once. CDR1 and CDR2 (germline): LGHDT, YNNKEL (reference sequence). V shed 4 bases, J shed 3 bases, and the junction held 5 bases outside the gene matches. The CDR3 is 16 residues long. The chain is built from TRBV3-1 and TRBJ2-7, with 14 bases fitting TRBD2. The receptor comes from a man aged 65 to 79 in good health. The sequenced material came from blood. The chain's CDR3 is CASSPGLAGVFYEQYF. CDR3 bases: TGTGCCAGCAGCCCGGGACTAGCGGGAGTATTCTACGAGCAGTACTTC.